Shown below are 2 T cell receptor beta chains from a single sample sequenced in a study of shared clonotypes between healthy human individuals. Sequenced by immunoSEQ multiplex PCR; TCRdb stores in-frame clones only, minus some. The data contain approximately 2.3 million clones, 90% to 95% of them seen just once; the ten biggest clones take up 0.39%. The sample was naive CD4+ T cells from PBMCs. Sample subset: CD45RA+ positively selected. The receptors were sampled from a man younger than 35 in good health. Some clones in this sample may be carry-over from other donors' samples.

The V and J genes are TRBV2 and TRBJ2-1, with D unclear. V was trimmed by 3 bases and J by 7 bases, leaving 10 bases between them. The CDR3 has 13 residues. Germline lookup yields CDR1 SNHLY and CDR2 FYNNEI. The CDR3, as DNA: TGTGCCAGCAGTGAGGCTGATTTGAATGAGCAGTTCTTC. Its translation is CASSEADLNEQFF. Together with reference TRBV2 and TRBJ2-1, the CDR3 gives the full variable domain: EPEVTQTPSHQVTQMGQEVILRCVPISNHLYFYWYRQILGQKVEFLVSFYNNEISEKSEIFDDQFSVERPDGSNFTLKIRSTKLEDSAMYFCASSEADLNEQFFGPGTRLTVL.

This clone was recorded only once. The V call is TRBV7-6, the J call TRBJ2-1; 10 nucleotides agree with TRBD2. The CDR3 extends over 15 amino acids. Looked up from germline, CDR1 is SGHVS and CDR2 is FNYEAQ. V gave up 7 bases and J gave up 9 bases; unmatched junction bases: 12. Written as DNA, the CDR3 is TGTGCCAGCAAATTTCTAGCGGGAGAGTACGGTGAGCAGTTCTTC. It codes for CASKFLAGEYGEQFF.